The sequence of this TCR beta chain was determined in a study of T cell responses to AZD1222 COVID-19 vaccine (dated by TCRdb to the early 2020s). About the study as a whole: AZD1222 recipients with second doses at about 4 weeks or about 12 weeks were pooled, because spike-specific TCR depth and breadth did not differ between schedules. A total of 230 to 250 trial participants underwent TCR sequencing, of whom roughly 210 received two doses of AZD1222 and about 25 received two doses of the MenACWY control vaccine. Trial participants were enrolled into age subgroups of 18-55, 56-69 and 70-plus years, which contained roughly 140, 27 and 60 TCR-sequenced participants, respectively. General conclusions and limits of the study: CD4 TCRs associated with the vaccine covered the entire spike protein, and the dominant responses were in regions 160-218 and 743-854. Nearly half of unique spike-specific TCRs reportedly recognized epitopes outside regions mutated in the B.1.351 and B.1.1.7 variants. Conclusions about previously exposed vaccinees are limited because only five or six AZD1222 recipients were SARS-CoV-2 seropositive at baseline. Participants were mostly white British, with more females than males. The authors suggested clonal diversity may have been underestimated. After two AZD1222 doses, both the breadth and the depth of spike-specific TCRs were significantly higher than at day 0 and than in MenACWY recipients. In the small 56-69-year group, the increase in depth fell short of significance, most likely because of low power. Because no day 14 peak-response samples were available, repertoires were characterized only after the peak T cell response.

A remark on this clone: The antigen this receptor binds is unknown. Base-call qualities are not available, and no considerably larger clone is one nucleotide away.

The sample's time point label, decoded: baseline before first vaccination. The vaccinee samples were drawn from two UK trials, COV001 and COV002, one of which was a single-blind randomized controlled phase 2/3 trial testing AZD1222 (ChAdOx1 nCoV-19) in healthy adults. For TCRbeta chain sequencing, PBMC samples were collected from trial participants at day 0 and at day 28 after the second dose. As encoded in the germline V gene, CDR1 is SGHAT while CDR2 is FQNNGV. Taken from cysteine to phenylalanine, the CDR3 has 16 residues. Only the CDR3 portion is preserved as DNA: 48 bases, with reading frame beginning at the first base. Compared with germline, V lacks 5 bases and J lacks 7 bases; bases without a gene match: 11. The CDR3 regions of human TCRbeta chains were subjected to immunosequencing. In the source study's methods: Repertoire TCRs were checked for matches against a reference library of SARS-CoV-2-specific TCRs that had been generated using the MIRA antigen-specificity platform. Breadth meant the fraction of unique TCRs that were SARS-CoV-2-associated, whereas depth meant the fraction of total T cells that were SARS-CoV-2-associated. Using the MIRA data, every spike-specific TCR was mapped to the spike region that the TCR reacted to and assigned to either a CD4 or a CD8 class. Log10-transformed breadth and depth values were compared by one-way ANOVA with Sidak's multiple comparisons tests. TCRdb limited this immuneACCESS table to in-frame rearrangements with V and J called. A share of clones is missing; checked studies link under half to unresolved V genes, and the rest is unexplained. The V and J calls and clone size are taken from that table; D and trimming were inferred from the DNA. The sample table lists about 100,000 clones, about 88% of them with a count of one. The ten largest account for roughly a sixth of the sample.

The material was peripheral blood, obtained on day 0 of AZD1222 vaccination. The chain is made from TRBV11-2 and TRBJ1-5; 10 of the junction bases match TRBD1. The TCR originated in an adult in good health. The bases read TGTGCCAGCAGCGCCCTTCGACGGGACAGGGGACAGCCCCAGCATTTT. Protein translation: CASSALRRDRGQPQHF.